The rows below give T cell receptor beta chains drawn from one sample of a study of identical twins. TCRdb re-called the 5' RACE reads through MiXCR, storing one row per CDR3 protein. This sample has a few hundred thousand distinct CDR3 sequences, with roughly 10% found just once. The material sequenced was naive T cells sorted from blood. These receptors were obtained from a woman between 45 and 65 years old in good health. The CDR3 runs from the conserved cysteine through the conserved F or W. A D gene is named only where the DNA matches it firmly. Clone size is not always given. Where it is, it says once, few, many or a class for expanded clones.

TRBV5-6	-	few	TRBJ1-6	TGTGCCAGCAGCTTGTTTCAGATAAGGGATTCACCCCTCCACTTT	CASSLFQIRDSPLHF
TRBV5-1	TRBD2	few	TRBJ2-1	TGCGCCAGCAGCTTGGTGGCTAGCGGGAACCTCTACAATGAGCAGTTCTTC	CASSLVASGNLYNEQFF
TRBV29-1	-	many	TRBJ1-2	TGCAGCGTGGACAGTCCTGGCTCCCCCCGCTACACCTTC	CSVDSPGSPRYTF
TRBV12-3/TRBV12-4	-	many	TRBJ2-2	TGTGCCAGCAAGGTTCCTCCGGTCCAGTCCACCGGGGAGCTGTTTTTT	CASKVPPVQSTGELFF
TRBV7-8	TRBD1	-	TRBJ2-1	TGTGCCAGCAGCTTTAGGGACAGGTACAATGAGCAGTTCTTC	CASSFRDRYNEQFF
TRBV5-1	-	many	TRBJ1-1	TGCGCCAGCAGCTGGGGGGAACCCCCCGTGAACACTGAAGCTTTCTTT	CASSWGEPPVNTEAFF
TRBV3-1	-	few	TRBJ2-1	TGTGCCAGCAGCCAAGTTGGAGGGGGCGAGCAGTTCTTC	CASSQVGGGEQFF
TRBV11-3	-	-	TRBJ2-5	TGTGCCAGCAGCCCCAATGAGGGTTGGGAGACCCAGTACTTC	CASSPNEGWETQYF
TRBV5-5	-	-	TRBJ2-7	TGTGCCAGCAGCTCGGTAAGGGGGGTCCCCTACGAGCAGTACTTC	CASSSVRGVPYEQYF
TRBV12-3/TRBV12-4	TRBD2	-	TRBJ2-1	TGTGCCAGCAGTTTAATGCCGCTAGCGGACAATGAGCAGTTCTTC	CASSLMPLADNEQFF
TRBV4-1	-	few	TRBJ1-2	TGCGCCAGCAGCCAAGATCATTTGACGCGTGGCTACACCTTC	CASSQDHLTRGYTF
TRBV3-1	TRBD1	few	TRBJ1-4	TGTGCCAGCAGCCAAAGGGACAGGTGGTTTTCTGAAAAACTGTTTTTT	CASSQRDRWFSEKLFF
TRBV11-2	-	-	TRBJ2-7	TGTGCCAGCAGCTCCCCGCGGGGCGAGCAGTACTTC	CASSSPRGEQYF
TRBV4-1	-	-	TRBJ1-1	TGCGCCAGCAGCCAATTTACCCGGGCTGGCACTGAAGCTTTCTTT	CASSQFTRAGTEAFF
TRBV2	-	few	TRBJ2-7	TGTGCCAGCAGTGAGGGGTGGGCTAGCGTAACCTACGAGCAGTACTTC	CASSEGWASVTYEQYF
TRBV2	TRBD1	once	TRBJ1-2	TGTGCCAGCAGTGGACAGGGAACGGCGATTGGCTACACCTTC	CASSGQGTAIGYTF
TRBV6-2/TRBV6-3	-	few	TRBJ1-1	TGTGCCAGCAGCCCGACTGGACTGATTGAAGCTTTCTTT	CASSPTGLIEAFF
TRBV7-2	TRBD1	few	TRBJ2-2	TGTGCCAGCAGCTCAGGGACAGGGTCAAACGGGGAGCTGTTTTTT	CASSSGTGSNGELFF
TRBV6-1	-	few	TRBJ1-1	TGTGCCAACGGGAGGACGAACACTGAAGCTTTCTTT	CANGRTNTEAFF
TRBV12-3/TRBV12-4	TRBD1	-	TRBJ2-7	TGTGCCAGCAGGATGGACAGGGATTCCTACGAGCAGTACTTC	CASRMDRDSYEQYF
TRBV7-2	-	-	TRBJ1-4	TGTGCCAGCAGCCCCCAGTTTGGAAAACTGTTTTTT	CASSPQFGKLFF
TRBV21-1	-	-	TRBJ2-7	TGTGCCGCGACCGGGGCTCTCCCCGATATCTACGAGCAGTACTTC	CAATGALPDIYEQYF
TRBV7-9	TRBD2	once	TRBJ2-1	TGTGCCAGCAGCTTTGATAGCGGGTCAGAGTTCTTC	CASSFDSGSEFF
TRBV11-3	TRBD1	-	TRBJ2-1	TGTGCCAGCAGCTTAGATCGCAGGGGGCCCAATGAGCAGTTCTTC	CASSLDRRGPNEQFF
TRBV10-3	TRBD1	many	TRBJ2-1	TGTGCCATCAGGGACAGGGCGCTAGATGAGCAGTTCTTC	CAIRDRALDEQFF
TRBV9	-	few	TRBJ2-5	TGTGCCAGCAGCGTAGTAGGGTATGGAGAGACCCAGTACTTC	CASSVVGYGETQYF
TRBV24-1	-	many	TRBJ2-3	TGTGCCACCAGTGACTCCCAAGGTACAGATACGCAGTATTTT	CATSDSQGTDTQYF
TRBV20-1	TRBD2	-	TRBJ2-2	TGCAGTGCTAGAGATGGGAGGGAGGGGAACACCGGGGAGCTGTTTTTT	CSARDGREGNTGELFF
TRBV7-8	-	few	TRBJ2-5	TGTGCCAGCAGCTTAGGGCCGTCCCAAGAGACCCAGTACTTC	CASSLGPSQETQYF
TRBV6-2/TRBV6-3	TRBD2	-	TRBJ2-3	TGTGCCAGCAGTCCTCGGACTAGCGGAGCTAGCACAGATACGCAGTATTTT	CASSPRTSGASTDTQYF
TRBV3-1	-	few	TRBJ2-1	TGTGCCAGCAGCCAAGTGGAGGAAGGCAATGAGCAGTTCTTC	CASSQVEEGNEQFF
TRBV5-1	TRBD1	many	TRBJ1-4	TGCGCCAGCAGCTTGGGGGGGACAGGGATTGAAAAACTGTTTTTT	CASSLGGTGIEKLFF
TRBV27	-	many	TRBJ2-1	TGTGCCAGCAGTTTAGCGGGATACTCCTACAATGAGCAGTTCTTC	CASSLAGYSYNEQFF
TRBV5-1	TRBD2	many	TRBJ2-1	TGCGCCAGCAGCCTGACGGGACTAGACTCCTACAATGAGCAGTTCTTC	CASSLTGLDSYNEQFF
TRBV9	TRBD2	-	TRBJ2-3	TGTGCCAGCAGCGTAGACGGTTGGCTGCGGGAGGATACGCAGTATTTT	CASSVDGWLREDTQYF
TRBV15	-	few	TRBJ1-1	TGTGCCACCAGAAAGGGGCTCTCTGAGGCTTTCTTT	CATRKGLSEAFF
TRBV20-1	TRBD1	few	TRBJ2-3	TGCAGTGCTTTACGGGACAGGGGAATTATAGGAGATACGCAGTATTTT	CSALRDRGIIGDTQYF
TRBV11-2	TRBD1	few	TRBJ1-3	TGTGCCAGCAGCTCCCTTCAGGGGGCCGGAAACACCATATATTTT	CASSSLQGAGNTIYF
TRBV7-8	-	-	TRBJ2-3	TGTGCCAGCAGCTTAGGGTCGGCTAGAAGCACAGATACGCAGTATTTT	CASSLGSARSTDTQYF
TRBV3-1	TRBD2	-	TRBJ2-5	TGTGCCAGCAGCCAAGTGGGCCTAGCGGGAGGGAGCTCACAAGAGACCCAGTACTTC	CASSQVGLAGGSSQETQYF
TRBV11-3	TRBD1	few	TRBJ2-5	TGTGCCAGCAGCTTAGAATGGGGGACAGTTCAAGAGACCCAGTACTTC	CASSLEWGTVQETQYF
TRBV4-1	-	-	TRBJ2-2	TGCGCCAGCAGCCCTAAGGGCAACACCGGGGAGCTGTTTTTT	CASSPKGNTGELFF
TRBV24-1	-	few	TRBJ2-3	TGTGCCACCAGTGATCAACTCAGGGATAACACAGATACGCAGTATTTT	CATSDQLRDNTDTQYF
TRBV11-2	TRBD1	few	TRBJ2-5	TGTGCCAGCAGCTTATTGGGACAGGGACTGCAAGAGACCCAGTACTTC	CASSLLGQGLQETQYF
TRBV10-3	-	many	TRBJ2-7	TGTGCCATCAGTGCCCTGACAGCAAATAACTACGAGCAGTACTTC	CAISALTANNYEQYF
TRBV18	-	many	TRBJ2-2	TGCGCCAGCAGCCCCCGTACCGGGGAGCTGTTTTTT	CASSPRTGELFF
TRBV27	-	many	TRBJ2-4	TGTGCCAGCAGTTTGGTCCAGGGGTACATTCAGTACTTC	CASSLVQGYIQYF
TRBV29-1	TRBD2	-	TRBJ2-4	TGCAGCGTTAACCCAGGGCTAGCGGGGGTTGGGGGGTTAGCCAAAAACATTCAGTACTTC	CSVNPGLAGVGGLAKNIQYF
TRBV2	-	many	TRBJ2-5	TGTGCCAGCAGTGGGGAGACTAGTGGGGAGACCCAGTACTTC	CASSGETSGETQYF